In its sample, the clone carrying this TCR beta chain was seen a few times. Its target is not known. The data belong to a study of identical twins. The CDR3 consists of 15 residues. Germline lookup yields CDR1 SGHNT and CDR2 YENEEA. The germline V and J ends were trimmed by 8 bases and 0 bases, with 15 bases remaining between them. The authors used template switching to add a universal primer site and gave cDNA unique molecular identifiers. TCRdb re-analysed the 5' RACE reads in MiXCR, keeping a single row per CDR3 protein. Among fewer than 800,000 distinct CDR3 sequences listed, around 7.5% were seen once. General observations from the study: Possibly, invariant MAIT and iNKT cells partly confounded zero-insertion analyses. Insertions were reduced in abundant cord blood beta clonotypes but not in memory repertoires.

The same sample was also studied in work on yellow fever vaccine responses in identical twins. According to that study: Twins reportedly appeared to share part of their vaccine T cell response while keeping part individual.

Sequencing used PBMCs. The TCR was taken from a woman aged 18-35 years in good health. This sequence joins TRBV11-3 and TRBJ2-3, with D perhaps assigned TRBD1 or TRBD2 (5 bases each). The CDR3 DNA follows: TGTGCCAGCGGAGAAGGGACCCCTAGCACAGATACGCAGTATTTT. Translated: CASGEGTPSTDTQYF.